These 7 T cell receptor beta chains originate from one sample sequenced in a study of a mutant IDH1 vaccine in newly diagnosed glioma. Clones were sequenced by immunoSEQ multiplex PCR, and TCRdb holds only the in-frame ones, with some missing. The repertoire holds some 60,000 clones, with around 80% as singletons. Their cognate antigens are unknown. Specified time point: week 11, during vaccination. Each dose delivered 300 ug of mutant IDH1 20-mer peptide subcutaneously with imiquimod. The sequences come from PBMCs, collected from a glioma patient whose treatment included an IDH1 peptide vaccine. The origin of the receptors is a young man with glioma.

This sequence joins TRBV28 and TRBJ2-7, with D possibly TRBD1 on 6 matching bases. The CDR3 runs to 14 residues. Germline V CDR1 and CDR2: MDHEN, SYDVKM. The ends were cut back, 5 bases at V and 5 bases at J, with 16 bases in the middle. The CDR3 DNA reads as TGTGCCAGCAGTATCGGGACATCACCCCACGAGCAGTACTTC. Translating gives CASSIGTSPHEQYF. Drawing the rest from reference TRBV28 and TRBJ2-7, the complete variable domain is DVKVTQSSRYLVKRTGEKVFLECVQDMDHENMFWYRQDPGLGLRLIYFSYDVKMKEKGDIPEGYSVSREKKERFSLILESASTNQTSMYLCASSIGTSPHEQYFGPGTRLTVT.

This chain joins TRBV5-5 and TRBJ1-2, with 9 bases that match TRBD1. The germline V gene has CDR1 SGHKS and CDR2 YYEKEE (reference sequence). J was trimmed by 4 bases and V by 9 bases; bases with no gene match: 4. The CDR3 has 12 residues. DNA of the CDR3: TGTGCCACGGGGACAGGGTCCTATGGCTACACCTTC. This codes for CATGTGSYGYTF.

CDR3 sequence reads: CASSLWDQETQYF. The DNA of the CDR3 is TGTGCCAGCAGCTTATGGGATCAAGAGACCCAGTACTTC. V gene TRBV7-2 combines with J gene TRBJ2-5; D unresolved. There are 13 residues in the CDR3. From germline, CDR1 is SGHTA and CDR2 FQGNSA. V was trimmed by 2 bases and J by 2 bases, leaving 6 bases between them.

The chain joins TRBV5-1 to TRBJ2-7; perhaps TRBD1 as D (6 bases). The CDR3 runs to 15 residues. The V gene lost 7 bases and the J gene lost 2 bases, with 19 bases spanning the gap. Germline V gene data show CDR1 as SGHRS and CDR2 as YFSETQ. CDR3 residues: CASGQGQQTAYEQYF. CDR3 coding DNA: TGCGCCAGCGGCCAGGGACAACAAACCGCCTACGAGCAGTACTTC. The full variable domain, in which reference TRBV5-1 and TRBJ2-7 provide the parts outside the CDR3, is KAGVTQTPRYLIKTRGQQVTLSCSPISGHRSVSWYQQTPGQGLQFLFEYFSETQRNKGNFPGRFSGRQFSNSRSEMNVSTLELGDSALYLCASGQGQQTAYEQYFGPGTRLTVT.

The chain joins TRBV7-3 to TRBJ1-1; tentative D call: TRBD1 (5 bases). The length of the CDR3 is 14 residues. V lost 6 bases to trimming and J lost 0 bases, with 11 bases between them. The germline V gene encodes CDR1 SGHTA and CDR2 FQGTGA. CDR3 region: CASSQGGMNTEAFF. CDR3 coding DNA: TGTGCCAGCAGTCAGGGAGGCATGAACACTGAAGCTTTCTTT.

The rearrangement links TRBV2 to TRBJ1-5; D is ambiguous. V lost 7 bases and J lost 0, with 10 bases in between. The CDR3 covers 14 residues. In germline, CDR1 is SNHLY, CDR2 FYNNEI. CDR3 in amino acids: CASTPTNSNQPQHF. CDR3 DNA sequence: TGTGCCAGCACCCCGACAAATAGCAATCAGCCCCAGCATTTT.

The chain joins TRBV11-3 to TRBJ2-1, with a tentative D call TRBD2 (5 bases). The length of the CDR3 is 14 residues. Trimming removed 1 base from V and 1 base from J, with 5 bases in between. Per germline, CDR1 SGHNT and CDR2 YENEEA. The CDR3 loop reads CASSLAGSYNEQFF. The CDR3, as DNA: TGTGCCAGCAGCTTAGCGGGGTCCTACAATGAGCAGTTCTTC.